Listed below are T cell receptor beta chains from one sample, sequenced in a study of OX40 agonist ivuxolimab in advanced cancers. This table comes from immunoSEQ multiplex PCR, and its TCRdb copy is limited to in-frame clones, with some not included. Of 70,000 to 95,000 clones detected, about 80% appear once; the ten largest clones hold 6% to 8.5%. The source was CD4+ or CD8+ T cells sorted from blood, collected in a trial of the OX40 agonist ivuxolimab. The origin of the receptors is an adult with an advanced solid tumor such as melanoma, head and neck, liver or kidney cancer. The CDR3 runs from the conserved cysteine through the conserved F or W. The D gene is left open where the match is weak. Size tells how often a clone was seen (once, few, many) or the class of an expanded clone, and some rows leave it out.

clone_size | d_call | j_call | v_call | cdr3_nt | cdr3_aa
. | . | TRBJ1-2 | TRBV28 | TGTGCCAGCAATGACGTTCGGGATGGCTACACCTTC | CASNDVRDGYTF
few | . | TRBJ1-1 | TRBV14 | TGTGCCACCGACAGGTCTTTGGGCACTGAAGCTTTCTTT | CATDRSLGTEAFF
. | TRBD1 | TRBJ1-4 | TRBV19 | TGTGCCAGTAGTCGTTCCGGGACAGTTAATGAAAAACTGTTTTTT | CASSRSGTVNEKLFF
. | TRBD1 | TRBJ1-6 | TRBV7-2 | TGTGCCAGCAGCCCGTCATTGGGGACAGTGGGTAATTCACCCCTCCACTTT | CASSPSLGTVGNSPLHF
. | TRBD1 | TRBJ2-7 | TRBV6-5 | TGTGCCAGCAGTTACCAACGGACAGGGCGGGGCGAGCAGTACTTC | CASSYQRTGRGEQYF
. | TRBD1 | TRBJ1-1 | TRBV18 | TGTGCCAGCTCACCCGTCCCGGGACAGGGTACTGAAGCTTTCTTT | CASSPVPGQGTEAFF
. | . | TRBJ2-7 | TRBV2 | TGTGCCAGCAGTGTCCTGGGAATCTCCTACGAGCAGTACTTC | CASSVLGISYEQYF
. | . | TRBJ2-3 | TRBV14 | TGTGCCAGCAGCCAAGATTGGGGGGTGATGGGCACAGATACGCAGTATTTT | CASSQDWGVMGTDTQYF
. | TRBD2 | TRBJ2-1 | TRBV27 | TGTGCCAGCAGTTCTCCCCGGGGCGGGGGGCCCCTGAGCTCCTACAATGAGCAGTTCTTC | CASSSPRGGGPLSSYNEQFF
. | . | TRBJ1-5 | TRBV28 | TGTGCCAGCAGTGGGGTTGGGCCTCAGGCCAGCAATCAGCCCCAGCATTTT | CASSGVGPQASNQPQHF
. | . | TRBJ2-1 | TRBV5-6 | TGTGCCAGCAGCTCCCGACAGGAGCTAAACAATGAGCAGTTCTTC | CASSSRQELNNEQFF
. | . | TRBJ1-2 | TRBV11-2 | TGTGCCAGCAGCTTAGGCCTGGGGGCTAACTATGGCTACACCTTC | CASSLGLGANYGYTF
. | . | TRBJ2-6 | TRBV11-2 | TGTGCCAGCAGCTTCAGGGGGGTGTACTCTGGGGCCAACGTCCTGACTTTC | CASSFRGVYSGANVLTF
few | . | TRBJ2-7 | TRBV21-1 | TGTGCCAGCGGGGCCTCGATCCGGGACAGGCCCTACGAGCAGTACTTC | CASGASIRDRPYEQYF
. | TRBD2 | TRBJ2-7 | TRBV4-1 | TGCGCCAGCAGCCAAGCAGGGACTAGCGGGAGCCCCTACGAGCAGTACTTC | CASSQAGTSGSPYEQYF
. | TRBD2 | TRBJ2-1 | TRBV11-2 | TGTGCCAGCAGCTTAAGCGGGAGTTCCGATGAGCAGTTCTTC | CASSLSGSSDEQFF
. | . | TRBJ1-2 | TRBV27 | TGTGCCAGCAGTGTCGTGGGGGCGAATGGCTACACCTTC | CASSVVGANGYTF
few | . | TRBJ1-5 | TRBV28 | TGTGCCAGCAGTTACCCACAGGTTTATCAGCCCCAGCATTTT | CASSYPQVYQPQHF
. | . | TRBJ2-7 | TRBV28 | TGTGCCAGCAGTAGCAAGTGGAGGTCACACTTC | CASSSKWRSHF
. | . | TRBJ1-1 | TRBV6-5 | TGTGCCAGCAGTTACTCGAGCAGGGGAATCACTGAAGCTTTCTTT | CASSYSSRGITEAFF
. | . | TRBJ1-4 | TRBV7-6 | TGTGCCAGCAGCTACCCAGGGGCGGCTAATGAAAAACTGTTTTTT | CASSYPGAANEKLFF
. | . | TRBJ1-2 | TRBV19 | TGTGCCAGTACCGAGGGACACTACTATGGCTACACCTTC | CASTEGHYYGYTF
. | . | TRBJ2-5 | TRBV28 | TGTGCCAGCAGTTCGCCGGCCCCTCAGTACGTGACCCAGTACTTC | CASSSPAPQYVTQYF
few | TRBD2 | TRBJ2-7 | TRBV5-6 | TGTGCCAGCAGCGCTACTAGCGAACTCGAGCAGTACTTC | CASSATSELEQYF
few | TRBD1 | TRBJ1-2 | TRBV19 | TGTGCCAGTAGTATCGCCGGGACAGGGGTATCCGGCTACACCTTC | CASSIAGTGVSGYTF
few | . | TRBJ1-5 | TRBV18 | TGTGCCAGCTCACCACGCACACAAAACGGTCAGCCCCAGCATTTT | CASSPRTQNGQPQHF
. | . | TRBJ1-2 | TRBV4-3 | TGCGCCAGCAGCCAAGAATCGATTTCCCATGGCTACACCTTC | CASSQESISHGYTF
. | . | TRBJ1-1 | TRBV7-2 | TGTGCCAGCAGCTTTAAGTTCTCTAACACTGAAGCTTTCTTT | CASSFKFSNTEAFF
. | TRBD2 | TRBJ2-7 | TRBV28 | TGTGCCAGCAGTCGGACTAGCGGGAGTATTTCCGTCTACGAGCAGTACTTC | CASSRTSGSISVYEQYF
. | TRBD2 | TRBJ2-3 | TRBV18 | TGTGCCAGCTCACCCATGGGACCGGGGGGGACAGATACGCAGTATTTT | CASSPMGPGGTDTQYF
. | TRBD2 | TRBJ2-4 | TRBV6-6 | TGTGCCAGCAGTTTATTAGCGGGAGGCCAAAACATTCAGTACTTC | CASSLLAGGQNIQYF
. | . | TRBJ1-4 | TRBV4-3 | TGCGCCAGCAGCCCCTCAGGGACTAATGAAAAACTGTTTTTT | CASSPSGTNEKLFF
. | . | TRBJ2-1 | TRBV5-1 | TGCGCCAGCCACCACGGGGGACTCAATAATATGAGCTCCTACAATGAGCAGTTCTTC | CASHHGGLNNMSSYNEQFF
. | . | TRBJ2-2 | TRBV27 | TGTGCCAGCAGTTTGGGGGGGGCGGGGACCGGGGAGCTGTTTTTT | CASSLGGAGTGELFF
. | TRBD1 | TRBJ1-4 | TRBV7-9 | TGTGCCAGCAGCTCGCCGGGACAGGATACAACTAATGAAAAACTGTTTTTT | CASSSPGQDTTNEKLFF